The entry that follows covers one TCR beta chain sequence. Antigen specificity is unknown. A sample-barcoded 5' primer and a J-beta primer mix were used in a second PCR of roughly 7 to 12 cycles. Each CDR3 protein gets one entry after TCRdb re-called the 5' RACE reads with MiXCR. The sample has 780,000 or so distinct CDR3 sequences, about 61% seen once. This specimen belongs to a study of blood T cells in healthy people across ages. About 10 milliliters of peripheral blood were drawn from each donor. They isolated at least 6 million PBMCs from each sample. Study-level points and caveats: Higher diversity and more naive CD4+ cells were features of long-lived donors, compared to aged donors. Reliance upon unsorted PBMCs precluded definitive naive versus antigen-experienced comparison.

The CDR3 consists of 15 residues. With V trimmed by 1 base and J by 4 bases, 7 bases remained unmatched. Germline V lookup: CDR1 DFQATT, CDR2 SNEGSKA (reference sequence). Sample: blood. The sequence was obtained from a man in his forties or fifties in good health. This chain links TRBV20-1 with TRBJ1-2; 9 positions match TRBD1. The CDR3: CSARGQGGLGYGYTF. CDR3 sequence (DNA): TGCAGTGCTAGAGGACAGGGGGGCCTAGGCTATGGCTACACCTTC.